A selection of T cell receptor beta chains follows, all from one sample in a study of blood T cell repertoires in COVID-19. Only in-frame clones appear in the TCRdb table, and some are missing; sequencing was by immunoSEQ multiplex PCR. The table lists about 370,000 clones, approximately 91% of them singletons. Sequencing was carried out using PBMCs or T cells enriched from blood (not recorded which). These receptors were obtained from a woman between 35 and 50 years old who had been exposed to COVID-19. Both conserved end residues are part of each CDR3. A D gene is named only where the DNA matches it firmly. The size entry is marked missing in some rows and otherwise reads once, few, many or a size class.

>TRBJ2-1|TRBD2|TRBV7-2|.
CASSLGTTGTYNEQFF
TGTGCCAGCAGCCTCGGGACTACCGGTACCTACAATGAGCAGTTCTTC
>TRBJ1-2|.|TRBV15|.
CATSFRPGRDNYGYTF
TGTGCCACCAGCTTTCGCCCGGGGAGGGACAACTATGGCTACACCTTC
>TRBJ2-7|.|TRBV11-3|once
CASSLVRTSYEQYF
TGTGCCAGCAGCTTAGTACGCACATCCTACGAGCAGTACTTC
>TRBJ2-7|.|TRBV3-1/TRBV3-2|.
CASSRYRTYEQYF
TGTGCCAGCAGCCGGTACAGAACCTACGAGCAGTACTTC
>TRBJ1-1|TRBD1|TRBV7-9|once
CASSWARGPEAFF
TGTGCCAGCAGCTGGGCCAGGGGGCCCGAAGCTTTCTTT
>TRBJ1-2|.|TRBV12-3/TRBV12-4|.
CASSLRGIYGYTF
TGTGCCAGCAGTTTAAGAGGAATCTATGGCTACACCTTC
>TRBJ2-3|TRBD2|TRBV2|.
CASKGGGAGDTQYF
TGTGCCAGCAAGGGCGGGGGGGCTGGAGATACGCAGTATTTT
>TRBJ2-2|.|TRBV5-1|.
CASSLERAGTGELFF
TGCGCCAGCAGCTTGGAAAGGGCGGGCACCGGGGAGCTGTTTTTT
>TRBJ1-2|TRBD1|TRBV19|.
CASSNSRGRFYGYTF
TGTGCCAGTAGTAACTCCAGGGGGCGCTTCTATGGCTACACCTTC
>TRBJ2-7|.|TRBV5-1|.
CASSKRQGGGYEQYF
TGCGCCAGCAGCAAGCGACAGGGAGGAGGCTACGAGCAGTACTTC
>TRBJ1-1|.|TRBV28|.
CASRLNTEAFF
TGTGCCAGCAGACTAAACACTGAAGCTTTCTTT
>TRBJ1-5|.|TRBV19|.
CASSPSGQPQHF
TGTGCCAGTAGCCCCAGCGGTCAGCCCCAGCATTTT
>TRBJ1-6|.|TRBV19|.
CASSRSVSYNSPLHF
TGTGCCAGTAGCCGGTCTGTCTCCTATAATTCACCCCTCCACTTT
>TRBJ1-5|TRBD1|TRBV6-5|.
CASKQGDQPQHF
TGTGCCAGTAAACAGGGGGATCAGCCCCAGCATTTT
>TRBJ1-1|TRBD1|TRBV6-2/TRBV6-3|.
CASSSGGIVAEAFF
TGTGCCAGCAGTTCAGGGGGGATTGTCGCTGAAGCTTTCTTT
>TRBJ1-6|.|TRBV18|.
CASSPPSSVSSYNSPLHF
TGTGCCAGCTCACCACCTAGTTCCGTAAGCTCCTATAATTCACCCCTCCACTTT
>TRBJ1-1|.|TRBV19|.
CASSILPRRENTEAFF
TGTGCCAGTAGTATCCTCCCAAGGAGGGAGAACACTGAAGCTTTCTTT
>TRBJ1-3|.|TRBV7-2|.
CASSLVPAGTGNTIYF
TGTGCCAGCAGCTTAGTCCCCGCAGGGACTGGAAACACCATATATTTT
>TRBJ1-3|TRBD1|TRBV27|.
CASRQGGSGNTIYF
TGTGCCAGCCGACAGGGAGGCTCTGGAAACACCATATATTTT
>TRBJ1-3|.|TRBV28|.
CVTGRAGNTIYF
TGTGTGACCGGGAGGGCTGGAAACACCATATATTTT
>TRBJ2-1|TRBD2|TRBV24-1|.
CATSDVTSEEQFF
TGTGCCACCAGTGATGTGACTAGCGAGGAGCAGTTCTTC
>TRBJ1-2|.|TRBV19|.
CASLSRGGGYGYTF
TGTGCCAGTCTCTCGCGCGGGGGCGGATATGGCTACACCTTC
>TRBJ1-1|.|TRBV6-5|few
CASTPRGGGHGEAFF
TGTGCCAGCACCCCGAGGGGGGGCGGTCATGGTGAAGCTTTCTTT
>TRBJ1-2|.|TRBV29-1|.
CSVEGSIDGYTF
TGCAGCGTTGAGGGCAGCATAGATGGCTACACCTTC
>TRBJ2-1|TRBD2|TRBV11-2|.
CASSLDPTTGTSGRYNEQFF
TGTGCCAGCAGCTTAGACCCGACCACCGGGACTAGCGGGAGGTATAATGAGCAGTTCTTC
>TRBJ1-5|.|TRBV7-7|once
CASSLVRSGGSNQPQHF
TGTGCTAGCAGCTTAGTGCGAAGCGGCGGTAGCAATCAGCCCCAGCATTTT
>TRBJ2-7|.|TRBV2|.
CASPRIPGSYEQYF
TGTGCCAGCCCCAGAATCCCGGGATCCTACGAGCAGTACTTC
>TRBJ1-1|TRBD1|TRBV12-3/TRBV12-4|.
CASRLIQGAQAFF
TGTGCCAGCAGATTGATACAGGGGGCGCAAGCTTTCTTT
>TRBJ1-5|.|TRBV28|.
CASSRPGGNQPQHF
TGTGCCAGCAGCCGACCCGGGGGAAATCAGCCCCAGCATTTT
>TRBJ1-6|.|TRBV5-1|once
CASSLGRDNSPLHF
TGCGCCAGCAGCTTGGGTCGGGATAATTCACCCCTCCACTTT
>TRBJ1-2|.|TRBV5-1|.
CASSPGFRLNYGYTF
TGCGCCAGCAGCCCAGGGTTCAGATTGAACTATGGCTACACCTTC
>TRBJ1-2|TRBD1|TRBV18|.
CASSPQGTGGKKYGYTF
TGTGCCAGCTCACCACAAGGGACAGGGGGGAAGAAATATGGCTACACCTTC
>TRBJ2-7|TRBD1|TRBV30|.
CAWGTGPYEQYF
TGTGCCTGGGGGACAGGGCCCTACGAGCAGTACTTC
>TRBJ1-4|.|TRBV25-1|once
CASSEWVGQGQEKLFF
TGTGCCAGCAGTGAATGGGTTGGGCAGGGGCAAGAAAAACTGTTTTTT
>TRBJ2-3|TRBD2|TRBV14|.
CASSQPWTSGSSNTQYF
TGTGCCAGCAGCCAACCTTGGACTAGCGGGAGTTCAAATACGCAGTATTTT
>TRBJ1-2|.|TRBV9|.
CASSEDGQSEGTF
TGTGCCAGCAGCGAGGACGGCCAGTCAGAGGGCACCTTC
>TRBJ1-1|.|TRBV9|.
CASSLYDTLNTEAFF
TGTGCCAGCAGCTTATACGACACTCTGAACACTGAAGCTTTCTTT
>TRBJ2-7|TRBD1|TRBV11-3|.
CASSPQTGSVRKQYF
TGTGCCAGCAGCCCCCAGACAGGGAGCGTACGTAAGCAGTACTTC
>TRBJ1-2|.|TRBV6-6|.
CASSYSTRGGYTF
TGTGCCAGCAGTTACTCGACCCGCGGGGGCTACACCTTC
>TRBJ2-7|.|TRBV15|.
CATSAGTPLRYF
TGTGCCACCAGCGCCGGGACACCGCTCCGTTACTTC
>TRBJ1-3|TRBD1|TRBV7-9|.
CASSQGQAAGNTIYF
TGTGCCAGCAGCCAAGGACAGGCCGCTGGAAACACCATATATTTT
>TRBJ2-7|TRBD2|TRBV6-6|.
CASSRAQGRGGYEQYF
TGTGCCAGCAGTCGAGCACAGGGGCGGGGGGGCTACGAGCAGTACTTC
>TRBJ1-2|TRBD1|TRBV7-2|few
CASSPGQGRGGYTF
TGTGCCAGCAGCCCGGGACAGGGTAGGGGTGGCTACACCTTC
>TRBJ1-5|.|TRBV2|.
CASSQSPTFQGNQPQHF
TGTGCCAGCAGCCAAAGCCCAACTTTCCAGGGCAATCAGCCCCAGCATTTT
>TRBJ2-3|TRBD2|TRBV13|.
CASSSLGGGPSTDTQYF
TGTGCCAGCAGCTCCCTCGGGGGGGGTCCTAGCACAGATACGCAGTATTTT
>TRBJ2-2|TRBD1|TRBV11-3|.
CASSNLGTGAGELFF
TGTGCCAGCAGCAACCTCGGGACAGGGGCCGGGGAGCTGTTTTTT
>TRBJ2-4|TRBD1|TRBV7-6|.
CASSETGDPKNIQYF
TGTGCCAGCAGCGAAACAGGGGATCCCAAAAACATTCAGTACTTC
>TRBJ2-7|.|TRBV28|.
CASTVPGSPYEQYF
TGTGCCAGCACCGTCCCGGGATCTCCCTACGAGCAGTACTTC
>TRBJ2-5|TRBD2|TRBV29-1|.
CSVFPGLAAETQYF
TGCAGCGTTTTCCCGGGACTAGCAGCGGAGACCCAGTACTTC
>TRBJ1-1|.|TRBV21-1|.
CASSKVDFSAFF
TGTGCCAGCAGCAAAGTTGACTTTTCGGCTTTCTTT
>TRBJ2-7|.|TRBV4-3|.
CASSRTLSSRGSSEQYF
TGCGCCAGCAGTCGAACCCTTTCTTCCAGGGGATCGTCCGAGCAGTACTTC
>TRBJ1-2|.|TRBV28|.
CATQSGAAATRNYGYTF
TGTGCCACCCAGAGCGGGGCAGCCGCAACCCGAAACTATGGCTACACCTTC